This T cell receptor (beta chain) was identified in a study of blood T cell repertoires in COVID-19. Study details: Researchers got acute and convalescent COVID-19 samples from the United States, Italy and Spain. The analysed material was cDNA or gDNA that came from T cells, B-cell-depleted T cells, or PBMCs.

The CDR3 has 14 residues. The germline V and J ends were trimmed by 6 bases and 4 bases, with 16 bases remaining between them. CDR1 SGHDT and CDR2 YYEEEE come from the germline V gene. Authors' analysis steps: Quantification of nucleated cells was approximated via reference gene primer amplification. Using immunoSEQ multiplex PCR, the repertoire was profiled, and TCRdb retains in-frame clones only, with some absent. The DNA gave D and trimming, while V, J and clone size come from that table. This sample has about 140,000 clones, with roughly four fifths found just once. This chain links TRBV5-6 with TRBJ2-5, with D maybe TRBD2 (7 bases). This TCR was sampled from a human donor in a cohort sampled during active COVID-19. The sequenced material came from peripheral blood. CDR3 residues: CASKAGGGPETQYF. DNA of the CDR3: TGTGCCAGCAAGGCCGGCGGGGGCCCAGAGACCCAGTACTTC.